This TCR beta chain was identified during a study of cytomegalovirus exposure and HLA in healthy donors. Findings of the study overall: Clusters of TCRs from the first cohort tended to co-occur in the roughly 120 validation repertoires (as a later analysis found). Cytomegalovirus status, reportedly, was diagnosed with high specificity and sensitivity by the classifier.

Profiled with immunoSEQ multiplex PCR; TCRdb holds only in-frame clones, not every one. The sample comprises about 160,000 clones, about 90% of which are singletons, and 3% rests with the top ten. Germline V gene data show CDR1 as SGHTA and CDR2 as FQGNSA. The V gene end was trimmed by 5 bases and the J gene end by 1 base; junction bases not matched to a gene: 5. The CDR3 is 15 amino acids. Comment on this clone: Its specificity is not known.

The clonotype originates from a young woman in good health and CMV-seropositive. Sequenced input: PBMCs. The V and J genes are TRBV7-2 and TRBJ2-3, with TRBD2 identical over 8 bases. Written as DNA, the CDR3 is TGTGCCAGCAGCCGACAGCGGGAGCGCACAGATACGCAGTATTTT. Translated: CASSRQRERTDTQYF. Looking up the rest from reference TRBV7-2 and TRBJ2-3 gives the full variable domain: GAGVSQSPSNKVTEKGKDVELRCDPISGHTALYWYRQSLGQGLEFLIYFQGNSAPDKSGLPSDRFSAERTGGSVSTLTIQRTQQEDSAVYLCASSRQRERTDTQYFGPGTRLTVL.